One and the same sample provided the 20 T cell receptor beta chains below, sequenced in a study of OX40 agonist ivuxolimab in advanced cancers. Libraries were prepared by immunoSEQ multiplex PCR; TCRdb keeps only in-frame clonotypes and omits some of them. The sample lists roughly 80,000 clones, about 86% occurring once. The material was CD4+ or CD8+ T cells sorted from blood, obtained in a trial of the OX40 agonist ivuxolimab. The source is an adult with an advanced solid tumor such as melanoma, head and neck, liver or kidney cancer.

This clone was picked up one time. The chain combines TRBV19 with TRBJ1-5, with 7 bases matching TRBD1. CDR1 and CDR2 (germline): LNHDA, SQIVND (reference sequence). Unmatched junction bases numbered 12, after V lost 6 bases and J lost 1 base. The CDR3 spans 17 residues. CDR3 region: CASREKGADLSNQPQHF. Here the CDR3 DNA reads TGTGCCAGTAGAGAAAAGGGGGCCGACTTAAGCAATCAGCCCCAGCATTTT.

The chain joins TRBV5-1 to TRBJ2-3, with D hard to call. CDR3 length: 13 residues. Per germline, CDR1 SGHRS and CDR2 YFSETQ. The V end lost 0 bases, the J end lost 1 base, and 3 bases lay between the germline ends. Written as DNA, the CDR3 is TGCGCCAGCAGCTTGGGGGGCACAGATACGCAGTATTTT. Its protein is CASSLGGTDTQYF.

CDR3 loop: CASSSMDREQYF. As DNA, the CDR3 is TGTGCCAGCAGTTCCATGGACAGAGAGCAGTACTTC. The V call is TRBV28, the J call TRBJ2-7, with D maybe TRBD1 (6 bases). The CDR3 length is 12 residues. Trimming removed 4 bases at V and 7 bases at J, with 11 bases between. Germline V CDR1 and CDR2: MDHEN, SYDVKM.

This chain joins TRBV7-2 and TRBJ2-3, with 7 bases fitting TRBD1. This CDR3 has 16 amino acids. V lost 6 bases and J lost 0; bases outside the gene matches: 9. Germline V gene sequence: CDR1 SGHTA, CDR2 FQGNSA. The CDR3 loop is CASRLVGGLSTDTQYF. The CDR3 nucleotides read TGTGCCAGCAGATTGGTAGGGGGCCTTAGCACAGATACGCAGTATTTT.

This clone was found once. The V call is TRBV7-2, the J call TRBJ2-1; D is perhaps TRBD2 (6 bases). This CDR3 is 16 amino acids long. Per the germline V gene, CDR1 is SGHTA and CDR2 is FQGNSA. The V gene lost 5 bases and the J gene lost 2 bases, with 16 bases spanning the gap. CDR3 residues: CASSPGLSITYNEQFF. For the CDR3, the DNA is TGTGCCAGCAGCCCAGGACTATCTATTACCTACAATGAGCAGTTCTTC. The complete variable domain, with remaining parts taken from reference TRBV7-2 and TRBJ2-1, reads GAGVSQSPSNKVTEKGKDVELRCDPISGHTALYWYRQSLGQGLEFLIYFQGNSAPDKSGLPSDRFSAERTGGSVSTLTIQRTQQEDSAVYLCASSPGLSITYNEQFFGPGTRLTVL.

This clone has just a few counts. The gene calls are TRBV28 and TRBJ2-4; possible D gene TRBD1, 5 bases. The V end was cut by 1 base, the J end by 0 bases, with 10 bases between. The CDR3 consists of 16 residues. CDR1 MDHEN and CDR2 SYDVKM come from the germline V gene. The CDR3 protein is CASSLYGAGAKNIQYF. Here the CDR3 DNA reads TGTGCCAGCAGTTTATATGGGGCAGGAGCCAAAAACATTCAGTACTTC.

This clone has more than one count but fewer than ten. This chain connects TRBV28 to TRBJ2-7, with unresolved D. The CDR3 is 13 residues long. Germline assignment: CDR1 MDHEN and CDR2 SYDVKM. V lost 2 bases and J lost 4, with 9 bases in between. The CDR3 nucleotides are TGTGCCAGCAGTTTACCTGGAACTTACGAGCAGTACTTC. The encoded protein is CASSLPGTYEQYF.

The chain combines TRBV7-9 with TRBJ2-7, with 9 bases aligning to TRBD2. Germline CDR1 reads SEHNR; CDR2 reads FQNEAQ (reference sequence). The CDR3 contains 13 residues. The V gene end was trimmed by 5 bases and the J gene end by 6 bases; junction bases not matched to a gene: 5. Written as DNA, the CDR3 is TGTGCCAGCAGCCCCGGACTAGCGCCCGAGCAGTACTTC. Protein sequence: CASSPGLAPEQYF.

In regard to this clone: The sample contains more than one DNA sequence encoding this CDR3. The V and J genes are TRBV30 and TRBJ1-6, with D perhaps TRBD1 (6 bases). V lost 5 bases and J lost 2, with 7 bases in between. Germline-derived CDR1 and CDR2 are GTSNPN and SVGIG (reference sequence). The CDR3 runs 13 residues. CDR3 protein: CAWRDTYNSPLHF. The CDR3 nucleotides read TGTGCCTGGCGGGACACCTATAATTCACCCCTCCACTTT.

The chain uses TRBV5-1 and TRBJ2-3, with D possibly matching TRBD2 (6 bases). The CDR3 is 15 residues long. Trimming removed 1 base from V and 0 bases from J, with 9 bases in between. Germline CDR1 reads SGHRS; CDR2 reads YFSETQ. Here the CDR3 reads CASSLWEASTDTQYF. The DNA of the CDR3 is TGCGCCAGCAGCTTGTGGGAGGCTAGCACAGATACGCAGTATTTT.

The chain has TRBV5-1 and TRBJ2-5; D unclear. CDR3 size: 11 residues. The V gene lost 3 bases and the J gene lost 2 bases, with 2 bases spanning the gap. Germline V lookup: CDR1 SGHRS, CDR2 YFSETQ. The CDR3 bases are TGCGCCAGCAGCTCGCAAGAGACCCAGTACTTC. It encodes CASSSQETQYF.

This chain links TRBV5-1 with TRBJ1-1; no clear D. Germline V lookup: CDR1 SGHRS, CDR2 YFSETQ. There are 14 residues in the CDR3. Trimming stripped 3 bases from V and 1 base from J, with 10 bases between. Written as DNA, the CDR3 is TGCGCCAGCAGCTCCCGGCCAGAGAACACTGAAGCTTTCTTT. Translation: CASSSRPENTEAFF.

The chain links TRBV18 to TRBJ2-7; D is possibly TRBD2 (6 bases). The CDR3 sequence is 14 residues long. Germline CDR1 KGHSH, CDR2 LQKENI. V was clipped by 1 base and J by 0 bases, with 7 bases between them. The CDR3 region is CASSPRGDSYEQYF. The CDR3 nucleotides read TGTGCCAGCTCACCACGGGGGGACTCCTACGAGCAGTACTTC.

A note on this clone: At one end the junction does not follow the germline gene, possibly because of a read error. The chain couples TRBV5-8 to TRBJ2-6; TRBD1 is a possible D gene (6 bases). There are 15 residues in the CDR3. The germline gives CDR1 SGHTS, CDR2 YDEGEE. The CDR3 protein is CASSPQGSWANVLTF. The CDR3 DNA is TGTGCCAGCAGCCCACAGGGCTCTTGGGCCAACGTCCTGACTTTC.

This chain links TRBV6-5 with TRBJ1-2; 9 bases align to TRBD1. The trim removed 3 bases at V and 8 bases at J, leaving 7 bases unmatched. The CDR3 covers 14 residues. Germline CDR1 reads MNHEY; CDR2 reads SVGAGI. CDR3 region: CASSYSGTGRGYTF. Written as DNA, the CDR3 is TGTGCCAGCAGTTATTCCGGGACAGGGCGCGGCTACACCTTC.

The rearrangement uses TRBV7-2 and TRBJ1-5; no reliable D call. From germline, CDR1 is SGHTA and CDR2 FQGNSA. Between the trimmed V and J ends, which lost 2 bases and 0 bases, there was a span of 8 bases. CDR3 size: 15 residues. For the CDR3, the DNA is TGTGCCAGCAGCTTATTACTCTCTAGCAATCAGCCCCAGCATTTT. This codes for CASSLLLSSNQPQHF.

The rearrangement uses TRBV7-9 and TRBJ1-2; D may be TRBD1 (6 bases). The germline gives CDR1 SEHNR, CDR2 FQNEAQ (reference sequence). The CDR3 runs to 14 residues. V was shortened by 3 bases and J by 4 bases, with 12 bases between the two germline ends. CDR3 in DNA: TGTGCCAGCAGCTTCGGGGGGCAGGGCTATGGCTACACCTTC. This sequence encodes CASSFGGQGYGYTF.

The chain combines TRBV28 with TRBJ2-6; D possibly matches TRBD1 or TRBD2 (6 bases each). This CDR3 has 19 amino acids. CDR1 and CDR2 (germline): MDHEN, SYDVKM. Trimming shortened V by 4 bases and J by 0 bases, and 19 bases separated the two germline ends. The CDR3 here is CASSSPPGAMGSGANVLTF. In nucleotides, the CDR3 is TGTGCCAGCAGTTCACCGCCGGGGGCGATGGGCTCTGGGGCCAACGTCCTGACTTTC.

This chain uses TRBV4-1 with TRBJ1-4, with 10 bases aligning to TRBD1. The CDR3 sequence is 15 residues long. Unmatched junction bases numbered 2, after V lost 1 base and J lost 6 bases. Germline CDR1 is MGHRA and CDR2 is YSYEKL. CDR3 sequence: CASSQVGTGDEKLFF. The CDR3 DNA sequence: TGCGCCAGCAGCCAAGTCGGGACAGGGGATGAAAAACTGTTTTTT.

The V call is TRBV4-1, the J call TRBJ2-3; TRBD2 matches at 9 bases. This CDR3 contains 16 residues. Germline trimming cut 4 bases from V and 3 bases from J; bases unmatched to any gene: 8. Germline lookup yields CDR1 MGHRA and CDR2 YSYEKL. The CDR3 spells CASSPIAGVGTDTQYF. The CDR3 bases are TGCGCCAGCAGCCCCATAGCGGGAGTGGGGACAGATACGCAGTATTTT.